This passage covers 12 T cell receptor beta chains from one sample sequenced in a study of blood T cell repertoires in COVID-19 (dated by TCRdb to about 2020). The library was generated by the immunoSEQ multiplex PCR assay. Drawn from immuneACCESS, this table holds only the in-frame rearrangements with V and J called that TCRdb kept. Clones are partly lost; checked studies trace under half to an unresolved V gene and leave the rest unexplained. The sample table lists some 300,000 clones, roughly 90% of them with a count of one. About 4.2% of the sample is in the top ten clones. The sample was PBMCs or T cells enriched from blood (not recorded which). Receptors originate from a woman between 25 and 40 years old who had been exposed to COVID-19.

This chain uses TRBV6-5 with TRBJ1-1; 7 nucleotides match TRBD1. The CDR3 is made up of 15 amino acids. After removal of 11 bases from V and 1 base from J, the junction contained 13 bases not matched to a gene. Germline values: CDR1 MNHEY, CDR2 SVGAGI. CDR3 nucleotides: TGTGCCGCAGGGGGACTCCCCACTTCGAACACTGAAGCTTTCTTT. Translated: CAAGGLPTSNTEAFF.

This chain links TRBV24-1 with TRBJ1-2; the match to TRBD1 covers 10 bases. Trimming cost V 4 bases and J 5 bases; bases outside gene matches: 6. The CDR3 totals 15 residues. Germline CDR1 reads KGHDR; CDR2 reads SFDVKD. The CDR3, as DNA: TGTGCCACCAGTGAGGATGGGACAGGGGATTATGGCTACACCTTC. Residues: CATSEDGTGDYGYTF.

The rearrangement joins TRBV6-5 to TRBJ1-2; 10 nucleotides agree with TRBD1. The CDR3 has 15 amino acids. The V gene's germline CDR1 is MNHEY and CDR2 SVGAGI. J was trimmed by 6 bases and V by 0 bases; bases with no gene match: 4. DNA of the CDR3: TGTGCCAGCAGTTACTCGGGGACAGGGGTGAATGGCTACACCTTC. It translates to CASSYSGTGVNGYTF.

The V call is TRBV11-2, the J call TRBJ1-1; the D gene is possibly TRBD1 (6 bases). Germline values: CDR1 SGHAT, CDR2 FQNNGV. V lost 3 bases, J lost 3 bases, and 14 bases lay in between. This CDR3 is built from 15 residues. The CDR3 is CASSFSTGSYTEAFF. The CDR3 DNA follows: TGTGCCAGCAGCTTCTCAACAGGGTCGTACACTGAAGCTTTCTTT.

J is TRBJ2-7 and V is TRBV18; 8 bases are shared with TRBD1. CDR1 and CDR2 from the germline V gene are KGHSH and LQKENI. The CDR3 loop spans 13 amino acids. The ends lost 3 bases at V and 4 bases at J; junction bases unmatched: 2. CDR3 sequence reads: CASSPDREYEQYF. The DNA of the CDR3 is TGTGCCAGCTCACCGGACAGGGAATACGAGCAGTACTTC.

The CDR3 sequence: CATSRDISGPSTDTQYF. The CDR3 DNA reads as TGTGCCACCAGCAGAGATATCAGCGGGCCGAGCACAGATACGCAGTATTTT. The chain couples TRBV15 to TRBJ2-3, with D maybe TRBD2 (6 bases). Trimming removed 0 bases at V and 0 bases at J, with 13 bases between. The CDR3 spans 17 residues. Germline V gene sequence: CDR1 LNHNV, CDR2 YYDKDF (reference sequence).

This rearrangement joins TRBV19 to TRBJ1-4; D ambiguous. The V end was cut by 3 bases, the J end by 4 bases, with 9 bases between. The CDR3 has 14 amino acids. Germline CDR1 is LNHDA and CDR2 is SQIVND (reference sequence). CDR3 sequence reads: CASSIGPFNEKLFF. As DNA, the CDR3 is TGTGCCAGTAGTATTGGCCCGTTTAATGAAAAACTGTTTTTT. The full variable domain, rest sourced from reference TRBV19 and TRBJ1-4, is DGGITQSPKYLFRKEGQNVTLSCEQNLNHDAMYWYRQDPGQGLRLIYYSQIVNDFQKGDIAEGYSVSREKKESFPLTVTSAQKNPTAFYLCASSIGPFNEKLFFGSGTQLSVL.

The CDR3 DNA sequence: TGTGCCAGTAGCCGCCTCCTTCTAAGCAATCAGCCCCAGCATTTT. The encoded protein is CASSRLLLSNQPQHF. The chain couples TRBV19 to TRBJ1-5; no clear D. Germline CDR1 LNHDA, CDR2 SQIVND (reference sequence). The CDR3 length is 15 residues. V shed 6 bases and J shed 1 base, with 13 bases lying between them.

The chain employs TRBV10-3 and TRBJ1-2, with D possibly TRBD1 on 6 matching bases. The V gene lost 7 bases and the J gene lost 4 bases, with 13 bases spanning the gap. Germline V gene lookup returns CDR1 ENHRY and CDR2 SYGVKD. CDR3 length equals 13 residues. This chain's CDR3 is CAITGGASYGYTF. CDR3 nucleotides: TGTGCCATCACTGGGGGCGCAAGCTATGGCTACACCTTC.

This chain uses TRBV9 with TRBJ2-7; the D gene is possibly TRBD2 (6 bases). CDR1 SGDLS and CDR2 YYNGEE come from the germline V gene. CDR3 size: 14 residues. Deletions cut 0 bases from V and 2 bases from J, with 9 bases between. In DNA, the CDR3 is TGTGCCAGCAGCGTAGACGGGGGACCCTACGAGCAGTACTTC. Protein product: CASSVDGGPYEQYF.

The rearrangement links TRBV19 to TRBJ1-5, with a tentative D call TRBD1 (5 bases). CDR3 length: 14 residues. Trimming removed 3 bases at V and 7 bases at J, with 13 bases between. From germline, CDR1 is LNHDA and CDR2 SQIVND (reference sequence). The CDR3 is CASSMSPGWQPQHF. CDR3 bases: TGTGCCAGTAGTATGTCCCCAGGGTGGCAGCCCCAGCATTTT. The full variable domain, with the rest looked up from reference TRBV19 and TRBJ1-5, is DGGITQSPKYLFRKEGQNVTLSCEQNLNHDAMYWYRQDPGQGLRLIYYSQIVNDFQKGDIAEGYSVSREKKESFPLTVTSAQKNPTAFYLCASSMSPGWQPQHFGDGTRLSIL.

The rearrangement links TRBV19 to TRBJ1-5; the D is unclear. Germline CDR1 is LNHDA and CDR2 is SQIVND (reference sequence). V was pared by 6 bases and J by 0 bases, with 12 bases between. This CDR3 spans 15 amino acids. CDR3 sequence reads: CASRPEAYSNQPQHF. The CDR3 DNA sequence: TGTGCCAGTAGGCCCGAGGCCTATAGCAATCAGCCCCAGCATTTT.